This T cell receptor beta chain was found in a study of blood T cells in healthy people across ages. Study-wide points: The study regarded diversity estimates from one million T cells as underestimates.

Around 10 milliliters was the volume of peripheral blood drawn from each donor. A second PCR, run for about 7 to 12 cycles, used a sample-barcoded 5' primer plus a J-beta primer mix. Each cDNA was tagged by a template-switch adaptor containing 12 random nucleotides. One entry per CDR3 protein results from TCRdb running MiXCR on the 5' RACE reads. The data contain over 1.5 million distinct CDR3 sequences, roughly 52% of them singletons. Looked up from germline, CDR1 is DFQATT and CDR2 is SNEGSKA (reference sequence). CDR3 size: 16 residues. Trimming took 0 bases from V and 3 from J; bases not matched to a gene: 6. This clonotype has more than one count but fewer than ten. The antigen is undetermined.

Sequencing was performed on blood. This TCR came from a woman aged 40 to 49 in good health. V is TRBV20-1 and J is TRBJ2-5; 11 bases agree with TRBD1. This CDR3 is CSARDVGTGGKETQYF. The DNA for the CDR3 is TGCAGTGCTAGAGATGTGGGGACAGGGGGAAAAGAGACCCAGTACTTC.